What follows are 19 T cell receptor beta chains derived from one specimen sequenced in a study of T cells in Graves' hyperthyroidism and ophthalmopathy. RNA transcripts gave rise to amplified TCR beta CDR3 regions. HTBI primers were the set used in a first-round RT-PCR of the TCR CDR3. TCRdb ran MiXCR on the multiplex PCR reads and lists one entry per CDR3 protein. Of fewer than 800,000 distinct CDR3 sequences listed, about 16% are singletons. Source material: blood. The receptors originated from a man aged 18 to 35 with Graves' hyperthyroidism.

The sample holds many counts of this clonotype. This sequence joins TRBV2 and TRBJ1-3; no definite D call. Germline-derived CDR1 and CDR2 are SNHLY and FYNNEI. Trimming cost V 4 bases and J 3 bases, with 13 bases left between them. The CDR3 covers 15 residues. CDR3 nucleotide sequence: TGTGCCAGCAGTGGCCGGGGAACCGTTGGAAACACCATATATTTT. Amino acids: CASSGRGTVGNTIYF.

The V call is TRBV4-3, the J call TRBJ2-1, with 10 bases identical to TRBD1. Germline V gives CDR1 LGHNA, CDR2 YSLEER. J lost 7 bases, V lost 6 bases, and 9 bases had no gene match. This CDR3 comprises 15 residues. This CDR3 reads CASRQRTGGWNEQFF. The CDR3 DNA sequence: TGCGCCAGCAGACAGAGGACAGGGGGATGGAATGAGCAGTTCTTC.

J is TRBJ2-3 and V is TRBV7-2; no reliable D call. Germline V lookup: CDR1 SGHTA, CDR2 FQGNSA. This CDR3 is built from 15 residues. Trimming cost V 0 bases and J 6 bases, with 13 bases left between them. The CDR3 coding sequence is TGTGCCAGCAGCTTAGCGCCCGGGTGGTCGGATACGCAGTATTTT. It encodes CASSLAPGWSDTQYF.

The rearrangement joins TRBV7-9 to TRBJ2-7; 8 bases align to TRBD2. This CDR3 region has 16 residues. CDR1 SEHNR and CDR2 FQNEAQ come from the germline V gene (reference sequence). Trimming took 3 bases from V and 3 from J; bases not matched to a gene: 10. This chain's CDR3 is CASSFLVASGYYEQYF. CDR3 in DNA: TGTGCCAGCAGCTTTTTAGTTGCTAGCGGGTACTACGAGCAGTACTTC.

This clonotype was counted at least ten times. The chain has TRBV28 and TRBJ2-5; maybe TRBD1 (6 bases). Germline loops: CDR1 MDHEN, CDR2 SYDVKM. V lost 6 bases, J lost 3 bases, and 11 bases lay in between. This CDR3 contains 13 residues. CDR3 bases: TGTGCCAGCAGGGCACAGGGCGAAGAGACCCAGTACTTC. As protein: CASRAQGEETQYF. Full variable domain (missing parts from reference TRBV28 and TRBJ2-5): DVKVTQSSRYLVKRTGEKVFLECVQDMDHENMFWYRQDPGLGLRLIYFSYDVKMKEKGDIPEGYSVSREKKERFSLILESASTNQTSMYLCASRAQGEETQYFGPGTRLLVL.

The sample holds many counts of this clonotype. The chain recombines TRBV6-1 with TRBJ2-2, with D perhaps matching TRBD1 or TRBD2 (5 bases each). Germline V lookup: CDR1 MNHNS, CDR2 SASEGT. The V end was cut by 7 bases, the J end by 3 bases, with 15 bases between. CDR3 length: 15 amino acids. The CDR3 reads CASKRGTGYTGELFF. Here the CDR3 DNA reads TGTGCCAGCAAAAGGGGCACGGGATACACCGGGGAGCTGTTTTTT.

The chain links TRBV5-1 to TRBJ2-2, with D hard to call. V was trimmed by 1 base and J by 0 bases, leaving 10 bases between them. This CDR3 comprises 16 residues. Germline CDR1 SGHRS, CDR2 YFSETQ. CDR3 sequence (DNA): TGCGCCAGCAGCTTGTATCCCGAAACGAACACCGGGGAGCTGTTTTTT. This sequence encodes CASSLYPETNTGELFF.

This clonotype showed up just a few times. The gene calls are TRBV7-6 and TRBJ1-5; D is uncertain. CDR1 and CDR2 (germline): SGHVS, FNYEAQ. V was pared by 1 base and J by 7 bases, with 14 bases between. There are 15 residues in the CDR3. Here the CDR3 reads CASSLGYGMGQPQHF. CDR3 nucleotides: TGTGCCAGCAGCTTAGGATATGGGATGGGACAGCCCCAGCATTTT. The full variable domain, completed using reference TRBV7-6 and TRBJ1-5, is GAGVSQSPRYKVTKRGQDVALRCDPISGHVSLYWYRQALGQGPEFLTYFNYEAQQDKSGLPNDRFSAERPEGSISTLTIQRTEQRDSAMYRCASSLGYGMGQPQHFGDGTRLSIL.

Only a few counts were recorded for this clonotype. The rearrangement uses TRBV14 and TRBJ1-1; D may be TRBD1 (6 bases). CDR1 SGHDN and CDR2 FVKESK come from the germline V gene. CDR3 length: 16 amino acids. V lost 3 bases and J 1 base, leaving 15 bases between the germline ends. This CDR3 reads CASSHKFGGGNTEAFF. The CDR3 region has the DNA TGTGCCAGCAGCCACAAGTTCGGGGGCGGGAACACTGAAGCTTTCTTT.

This chain joins TRBV6-5 and TRBJ2-6; D gene unclear. This CDR3 is built from 13 residues. Germline V CDR1 and CDR2: MNHEY, SVGAGI. Deletions cut 10 bases from V and 1 base from J, with 8 bases between. The CDR3 spells CATKLSGANVLTF. The CDR3 DNA sequence: TGTGCCACCAAGTTATCTGGGGCCAACGTCCTGACTTTC.

This clonotype was detected a few times. V and J are TRBV3-1 and TRBJ2-7; D is unclear. Trimming stripped 5 bases from V and 7 bases from J, with 18 bases between. The CDR3 runs to 14 residues. CDR1 and CDR2 (germline): LGHDT, YNNKEL (reference sequence). DNA of the CDR3: TGTGCCAGCAGCTCCGCGACCCCCTCCTGGGAGCAGTACTTC. Translating it yields CASSSATPSWEQYF.

Turning to this clonotype: A read error may explain this, as a much larger clone is one base away. As DNA, the CDR3 is TGTGTCAGCAGATCTACAGACTCTGGAAACACCATATATTTT. It is translated as CVSRSTDSGNTIYF. The chain uses TRBV2 and TRBJ1-3; D gene uncertain. Germline-derived CDR1 and CDR2 are SNHLY and FYNNEI. The CDR3 loop spans 14 amino acids.

This clonotype came up many times. The V and J genes are TRBV2 and TRBJ1-2; D is perhaps TRBD1 (5 bases). This CDR3 region has 14 residues. Trimming shortened V by 7 bases and J by 5 bases, and 17 bases separated the two germline ends. Germline CDR1 reads SNHLY; CDR2 reads FYNNEI. CDR3 DNA sequence: TGTGCCAGCACCCGAGGGGAGGGACGGTATGGCTACACCTTC. Residues: CASTRGEGRYGYTF.

At least ten counts were recorded for this clonotype. The chain links TRBV5-5 to TRBJ2-7, with 14 bases identical to TRBD2. Germline V gene sequence: CDR1 SGHKS, CDR2 YYEKEE (reference sequence). V lost 0 bases to trimming and J lost 3 bases; unmatched junction nucleotides: 2. The CDR3 runs 16 residues. The DNA of the CDR3 is TGTGCCAGCAGCTTGGCGGGGACTAGCGGGGGCTACGAGCAGTACTTC. It specifies CASSLAGTSGGYEQYF.

This clonotype turned up a few times. Here the CDR3 reads CASSYPVRLERRGNINEKLFF. CDR3 in DNA: TGTGCCAGCAGTTACCCTGTGAGGCTGGAAAGAAGGGGGAATATCAATGAAAAACTGTTTTTT. The rearrangement joins TRBV6-9 to TRBJ1-4; weak D call: TRBD1 (6 bases). This CDR3 region has 21 residues. Between the trimmed V and J ends, which lost 3 bases and 5 bases, there was a span of 31 bases. The V gene's germline CDR1 is MNHGY and CDR2 SVAAGI.

In this sample, this clonotype turned up a few times. The chain joins TRBV20-1 to TRBJ1-6; perhaps TRBD1 as D (6 bases). V was clipped by 3 bases and J by 8 bases, with 20 bases between them. This CDR3 region has 16 residues. CDR1 and CDR2 from the germline V gene are DFQATT and SNEGSKA (reference sequence). DNA of the CDR3: TGCAGTGCTAGGGGGGCCCCAGGCAGGGGAGATTCACCCCTCCACTTT. Encoded protein: CSARGAPGRGDSPLHF.

This clonotype appeared many times. The J gene is TRBJ2-1, the V gene TRBV7-6; 10 bases line up with TRBD2. The CDR3 runs 16 residues. Per the germline V gene, CDR1 is SGHVS and CDR2 is FNYEAQ. V shed 5 bases and J 8 bases; nucleotides not matched to a gene: 12. This CDR3 is CASSPAALAGVHEQFF. CDR3 in DNA: TGTGCCAGCAGCCCAGCGGCGCTAGCGGGAGTTCATGAGCAGTTCTTC. Using reference TRBV7-6 and TRBJ2-1 for the parts outside the CDR3, the full variable domain is GAGVSQSPRYKVTKRGQDVALRCDPISGHVSLYWYRQALGQGPEFLTYFNYEAQQDKSGLPNDRFSAERPEGSISTLTIQRTEQRDSAMYRCASSPAALAGVHEQFFGPGTRLTVL.

This chain connects TRBV7-8 to TRBJ1-2; 7 nucleotides agree with TRBD1. The CDR3 is 16 residues long. Germline V gene sequence: CDR1 SGHVS, CDR2 FQNEAQ. After removal of 5 bases from V and 0 bases from J, the junction contained 9 bases not matched to a gene. CDR3 amino acids: CASSPSNRGSNYGYTF. In DNA, the CDR3 is TGTGCCAGCAGCCCTTCCAACAGGGGTTCTAACTATGGCTACACCTTC.

This clonotype showed up just a few times. The genes are TRBV30 and TRBJ2-7; 9 nucleotides agree with TRBD2. This CDR3 is built from 14 residues. With 4 bases clipped from V and 2 bases from J, the junction kept 6 bases outside the gene matches. In germline, CDR1 is GTSNPN, CDR2 SVGIG (reference sequence). CDR3 amino acids: CAWNLAGGAYEQYF. The CDR3 DNA reads TGTGCCTGGAATTTGGCGGGAGGGGCCTACGAGCAGTACTTC.